The rows below give T cell receptor beta chains drawn from one sample of a study of OX40 agonist ivuxolimab in advanced cancers. Sequencing was performed with immunoSEQ multiplex PCR; in TCRdb, only in-frame clones are kept and a portion is missing. The data contain 70,000 to 90,000 clones, about 87% of them singletons. Here the sequenced sample was CD4+ or CD8+ T cells sorted from blood, taken in a trial of the OX40 agonist ivuxolimab. The receptors here all came from an adult with an advanced solid tumor such as melanoma, head and neck, liver or kidney cancer. The CDR3 runs from the conserved cysteine through the conserved F or W. Each record gives: CDR3 DNA, CDR3 protein, clone size, D gene, V gene, J gene. D genes are given only for firm matches. Only some rows state a clone size, as once, few, many or a class for expanded clones.

CDR3 DNA: TGTGCCAGCAGCCAATCAACCGGGACGGTCAATGAAAAACTGTTTTTT
CDR3 protein: CASSQSTGTVNEKLFF
clone size: .
D gene: .
V gene: TRBV7-3
J gene: TRBJ1-4

CDR3 DNA: TGTGCCAGCGCCAGGGGGAGTGCCACAAACACTGAAGCTTTCTTT
CDR3 protein: CASARGSATNTEAFF
clone size: .
D gene: TRBD1
V gene: TRBV28
J gene: TRBJ1-1

CDR3 DNA: TGTGCCTGGAGAATAAACACTGAAGCTTTCTTT
CDR3 protein: CAWRINTEAFF
clone size: few
D gene: .
V gene: TRBV30
J gene: TRBJ1-1

CDR3 DNA: TGTGCCAGCAGTTCTCATGACACCATATATTTT
CDR3 protein: CASSSHDTIYF
clone size: .
D gene: .
V gene: TRBV5-6
J gene: TRBJ1-3

CDR3 DNA: TGTGCCAGTAGTATAGATTCGGGGGATGGCTACACCTTC
CDR3 protein: CASSIDSGDGYTF
clone size: .
D gene: .
V gene: TRBV19
J gene: TRBJ1-2

CDR3 DNA: TGCGCCAGCAGCGGATCGGGACAGGGTTATGGCTACACCTTC
CDR3 protein: CASSGSGQGYGYTF
clone size: .
D gene: TRBD1
V gene: TRBV5-1
J gene: TRBJ1-2

CDR3 DNA: TGTGCCAGCAGCCGGCGAGGACCCCAAGGGAATGAGCAGTTCTTC
CDR3 protein: CASSRRGPQGNEQFF
clone size: .
D gene: .
V gene: TRBV11-1
J gene: TRBJ2-1

CDR3 DNA: TGTGCCAGCAGCCGTGGACAGGGGAAGAATGAAAAACTGTTTTTT
CDR3 protein: CASSRGQGKNEKLFF
clone size: .
D gene: TRBD1
V gene: TRBV7-2
J gene: TRBJ1-4

CDR3 DNA: TGTGCCAGCAGCCCTAGCACAGATACGCAGTATTTT
CDR3 protein: CASSPSTDTQYF
clone size: .
D gene: .
V gene: TRBV7-9
J gene: TRBJ2-3

CDR3 DNA: TGTGCCAGCAGCCCTATTGGCACCCACAACACTGAAGCTTTCTTT
CDR3 protein: CASSPIGTHNTEAFF
clone size: .
D gene: .
V gene: TRBV27
J gene: TRBJ1-1

CDR3 DNA: TGCGCCAGCAGCTTGGAGAACGGGACTCCTAACTATGGCTACACCTTC
CDR3 protein: CASSLENGTPNYGYTF
clone size: .
D gene: .
V gene: TRBV5-1
J gene: TRBJ1-2

CDR3 DNA: TGCGCCAGCACTTTCGAGGGCGGAGATACGCAGTATTTT
CDR3 protein: CASTFEGGDTQYF
clone size: few
D gene: .
V gene: TRBV5-1
J gene: TRBJ2-3

CDR3 DNA: TGTGCCAGCAGGGTCTCTAGCGGGCCTAAGGATACGCAGTATTTT
CDR3 protein: CASRVSSGPKDTQYF
clone size: .
D gene: TRBD2
V gene: TRBV27
J gene: TRBJ2-3

CDR3 DNA: TGTGCCAGTAGTATAGGCGGGGGGTCAGATACGCAGTATTTT
CDR3 protein: CASSIGGGSDTQYF
clone size: .
D gene: TRBD2
V gene: TRBV19
J gene: TRBJ2-3

CDR3 DNA: TGCAGCGCCTACCGGGACAGGGGGCCTGAAGCTTTCTTT
CDR3 protein: CSAYRDRGPEAFF
clone size: .
D gene: TRBD1
V gene: TRBV29-1
J gene: TRBJ1-1

CDR3 DNA: TGTGCCAGCAGCTTTGGGTCAGCCGGGGAGCTGTTTTTT
CDR3 protein: CASSFGSAGELFF
clone size: .
D gene: .
V gene: TRBV13
J gene: TRBJ2-2

CDR3 DNA: TGTGCCAGCAGTTTCCCCGGAAACACCATATATTTT
CDR3 protein: CASSFPGNTIYF
clone size: few
D gene: .
V gene: TRBV28
J gene: TRBJ1-3

CDR3 DNA: TGTGCCATCAGTGTTGGGGAGACCCAGTACTTC
CDR3 protein: CAISVGETQYF
clone size: .
D gene: .
V gene: TRBV10-3
J gene: TRBJ2-5

CDR3 DNA: TGTGCCAGCAGTTTTGGACTAGCGGGAAGGAATGAGCAGTTCTTC
CDR3 protein: CASSFGLAGRNEQFF
clone size: .
D gene: TRBD2
V gene: TRBV11-3
J gene: TRBJ2-1

CDR3 DNA: TGTGCCTGGACATTAAAAGGGGGGGGTACAGAGCAGTACTTC
CDR3 protein: CAWTLKGGGTEQYF
clone size: .
D gene: .
V gene: TRBV30
J gene: TRBJ2-7

CDR3 DNA: TGCGCCAGCAGTGTCCGACCGGGACAGGGGAACTATGGCTACACCTTC
CDR3 protein: CASSVRPGQGNYGYTF
clone size: .
D gene: TRBD1
V gene: TRBV10-2
J gene: TRBJ1-2

CDR3 DNA: TGTGCCAGCAGCTTAGGATTCTCTGGTCAGGGACAAGAGACCCAGTACTTC
CDR3 protein: CASSLGFSGQGQETQYF
clone size: few
D gene: .
V gene: TRBV11-2
J gene: TRBJ2-5

CDR3 DNA: TGCGCCAGCAGCTCAGGACAGGGGTGGGGTGAAAAACTGTTTTTT
CDR3 protein: CASSSGQGWGEKLFF
clone size: .
D gene: TRBD1
V gene: TRBV4-3
J gene: TRBJ1-4

CDR3 DNA: TGCGCCAGCAGCCAAGAAAGGGGCTGGGGAGCTTTCTTT
CDR3 protein: CASSQERGWGAFF
clone size: .
D gene: .
V gene: TRBV4-1
J gene: TRBJ1-1

CDR3 DNA: TGTGCCATCAGTGAGCTGGGACAGGGGAGCTATGGCTACACCTTC
CDR3 protein: CAISELGQGSYGYTF
clone size: .
D gene: TRBD1
V gene: TRBV10-3
J gene: TRBJ1-2

CDR3 DNA: TGTGCCTGGACGCGGGGACTAGCGGGAGGGGGCGGAGAGACCCAGTACTTC
CDR3 protein: CAWTRGLAGGGGETQYF
clone size: .
D gene: TRBD2
V gene: TRBV30
J gene: TRBJ2-5

CDR3 DNA: TGTGCCAGCAGACCCGGACGAACCGGGGCCAAAAACATTCAGTACTTC
CDR3 protein: CASRPGRTGAKNIQYF
clone size: once
D gene: .
V gene: TRBV7-9
J gene: TRBJ2-4

CDR3 DNA: TGCGCCAGCAGCATCCGACTAGAAGTCAATGAGCAGTTCTTC
CDR3 protein: CASSIRLEVNEQFF
clone size: .
D gene: .
V gene: TRBV5-1
J gene: TRBJ2-1

CDR3 DNA: TGCGCCAGCAGCCAAGATCGACAGGGATCCCCCTATGGCTACACCTTC
CDR3 protein: CASSQDRQGSPYGYTF
clone size: .
D gene: TRBD1
V gene: TRBV4-3
J gene: TRBJ1-2

CDR3 DNA: TGTGCCAGCGGGGACCCGGGCGAGCAGTACTTC
CDR3 protein: CASGDPGEQYF
clone size: .
D gene: .
V gene: TRBV6-6
J gene: TRBJ2-7

CDR3 DNA: TGTGCCAGCAGTTTCCAGGGTGCTCCCTACGAGCAGTACTTC
CDR3 protein: CASSFQGAPYEQYF
clone size: .
D gene: .
V gene: TRBV2
J gene: TRBJ2-7

CDR3 DNA: TGCAGCGTTGAAATCGCCCACTATGGCTACACCTTC
CDR3 protein: CSVEIAHYGYTF
clone size: .
D gene: .
V gene: TRBV29-1
J gene: TRBJ1-2

CDR3 DNA: TGTGCCAGCAGTTACCCGGGACAGGGCGTTCGGGAGCAGTACTTC
CDR3 protein: CASSYPGQGVREQYF
clone size: .
D gene: TRBD1
V gene: TRBV6-5
J gene: TRBJ2-7

CDR3 DNA: TGTGCCAGCAGTTTGACTAGCGGGAGGGAGACCCAGTACTTC
CDR3 protein: CASSLTSGRETQYF
clone size: .
D gene: TRBD2
V gene: TRBV6-6
J gene: TRBJ2-5

CDR3 DNA: TGTGCCAGCAGTTTTGTAGCCGGAACAGATACGCAGTATTTT
CDR3 protein: CASSFVAGTDTQYF
clone size: .
D gene: .
V gene: TRBV28
J gene: TRBJ2-3

CDR3 DNA: TGCGCCAGCAGTCATCGACGAGTCCACGCCTTC
CDR3 protein: CASSHRRVHAF
clone size: few
D gene: .
V gene: TRBV23-1
J gene: TRBJ1-2

CDR3 DNA: TGTGCCAGCAGCTTAAGACCCGGGACAGGGTCTCATACTGAAGCTTTCTTT
CDR3 protein: CASSLRPGTGSHTEAFF
clone size: .
D gene: TRBD1
V gene: TRBV7-9
J gene: TRBJ1-1

CDR3 DNA: TGTGCCAGCAGCTTAGTGCGGGACTACAATGAGCAGTTCTTC
CDR3 protein: CASSLVRDYNEQFF
clone size: .
D gene: .
V gene: TRBV11-2
J gene: TRBJ2-1

CDR3 DNA: TGTGCCAGCAGGATCGACAACAACTATGGCTACACCTTC
CDR3 protein: CASRIDNNYGYTF
clone size: .
D gene: .
V gene: TRBV6-6
J gene: TRBJ1-2

CDR3 DNA: TGTGCCAGTAGTGCGATTGACAGGGGGCTTTTTTACGAGCAGTACTTC
CDR3 protein: CASSAIDRGLFYEQYF
clone size: .
D gene: TRBD1
V gene: TRBV19
J gene: TRBJ2-7

CDR3 DNA: TGTGCCAGCAGCGCCGCCTCTGGAAACACCATATATTTT
CDR3 protein: CASSAASGNTIYF
clone size: .
D gene: .
V gene: TRBV7-2
J gene: TRBJ1-3

CDR3 DNA: TGCGCCAGCAGCCGCGGACTAGCGGGAGCTACAGATACGCAGTATTTT
CDR3 protein: CASSRGLAGATDTQYF
clone size: .
D gene: TRBD2
V gene: TRBV5-1
J gene: TRBJ2-3

CDR3 DNA: TGTGCCAGCAGCGTAGCCCCGCGGGGAACCACTGAAGCTTTCTTT
CDR3 protein: CASSVAPRGTTEAFF
clone size: .
D gene: .
V gene: TRBV9
J gene: TRBJ1-1

CDR3 DNA: TGTGCCAGCAGCCGGAGCGGGGGGCTCACAGATACGCAGTATTTT
CDR3 protein: CASSRSGGLTDTQYF
clone size: .
D gene: TRBD2
V gene: TRBV7-3
J gene: TRBJ2-3

CDR3 DNA: TGTGCCAGCTCACCCCCAGGGGCCCCCAATTCACCCCTCCACTTT
CDR3 protein: CASSPPGAPNSPLHF
clone size: .
D gene: .
V gene: TRBV18
J gene: TRBJ1-6

CDR3 DNA: TGTGCCTGGAGTAGCAGGGGGCGCGGAAACACCATATATTTT
CDR3 protein: CAWSSRGRGNTIYF
clone size: .
D gene: TRBD1
V gene: TRBV30
J gene: TRBJ1-3

CDR3 DNA: TGTGCCAGCAGTTCCCTCGGGGAGCCCCAGCATTTT
CDR3 protein: CASSSLGEPQHF
clone size: .
D gene: .
V gene: TRBV7-2
J gene: TRBJ1-5

CDR3 DNA: TGTGCCAGTAGTACAGGTTCTCTAGCCAAAAACATTCAGTACTTC
CDR3 protein: CASSTGSLAKNIQYF
clone size: .
D gene: .
V gene: TRBV19
J gene: TRBJ2-4

CDR3 DNA: TGTGCCAGCAGGGGACAGGGGGAAGAGACCCAGTACTTC
CDR3 protein: CASRGQGEETQYF
clone size: once
D gene: TRBD1
V gene: TRBV7-6
J gene: TRBJ2-5

CDR3 DNA: TGTGCCAGTAGCCGGGACCGTTGGGCTGAAGCTTTCTTT
CDR3 protein: CASSRDRWAEAFF
clone size: .
D gene: .
V gene: TRBV19
J gene: TRBJ1-1

CDR3 DNA: TGTGCCAGCAGTTACCCCGGGACAGCTAGCAATCAGCCCCAGCATTTT
CDR3 protein: CASSYPGTASNQPQHF
clone size: few
D gene: TRBD1
V gene: TRBV6-6
J gene: TRBJ1-5

CDR3 DNA: TGTGCCAGCACGCCAGATTTAATTGGGGAGCAGTTCTTC
CDR3 protein: CASTPDLIGEQFF
clone size: once
D gene: .
V gene: TRBV2
J gene: TRBJ2-1

CDR3 DNA: TGTGCCAGCAGCTTAGTAGGGGGGTACGAGCAGTACTTC
CDR3 protein: CASSLVGGYEQYF
clone size: few
D gene: .
V gene: TRBV7-9
J gene: TRBJ2-7

CDR3 DNA: TGCGCCAGCAGCCCCAGGGATCCGAACACTGAAGCTTTCTTT
CDR3 protein: CASSPRDPNTEAFF
clone size: once
D gene: .
V gene: TRBV5-1
J gene: TRBJ1-1

CDR3 DNA: TGCGCCAGCAGCCGTACAGGGGGTGGCGGCTCCTACGAGCAGTACTTC
CDR3 protein: CASSRTGGGGSYEQYF
clone size: few
D gene: TRBD1
V gene: TRBV5-1
J gene: TRBJ2-7

CDR3 DNA: TGTGCCAGCAGCTTACCGGTTGGGGCCAACGTCCTGACTTTC
CDR3 protein: CASSLPVGANVLTF
clone size: .
D gene: .
V gene: TRBV7-2
J gene: TRBJ2-6

CDR3 DNA: TGTGCCAGCAGCACCCACTACGAGCAGTACTTC
CDR3 protein: CASSTHYEQYF
clone size: .
D gene: .
V gene: TRBV21-1
J gene: TRBJ2-7

CDR3 DNA: TGCGCCAGCAGCCAAGTAGAGACAGGGACTACAGGCTACACCTTC
CDR3 protein: CASSQVETGTTGYTF
clone size: .
D gene: TRBD1
V gene: TRBV4-1
J gene: TRBJ1-2

CDR3 DNA: TGTGCCAGCAGTTTGCGGGGGCTACGGGGTCAGCCCCAGCATTTT
CDR3 protein: CASSLRGLRGQPQHF
clone size: .
D gene: .
V gene: TRBV6-5
J gene: TRBJ1-5

CDR3 DNA: TGTGCCAGCAGCTTGGCTAGGGCGTACAATGAGCAGTTCTTC
CDR3 protein: CASSLARAYNEQFF
clone size: .
D gene: .
V gene: TRBV5-4
J gene: TRBJ2-1